Each of the 27 T cell receptor beta chains below was sequenced from the same sample in a study of blood T cells in healthy people across ages. Next came a second PCR, run for roughly 6 to 11 cycles, which used a sample-barcoded 5' primer along with a J-beta primer mix. TCRdb reprocessed the 5' RACE reads via MiXCR and lists one record per CDR3 protein. The sample has 780,000 or so distinct CDR3 sequences, about 55% seen once. The sequenced sample was blood. These receptors all stem from an elderly man in good health.

CDR3 in amino acids: CASNWEGGTDTQYF. The DNA of the CDR3 is TGTGCCAGCAATTGGGAGGGAGGGACAGATACGCAGTATTTT. The chain carries TRBV25-1 and TRBJ2-3, with TRBD2 matching 7 bases. The CDR3 is 14 amino acids. Germline loops: CDR1 MGHDK, CDR2 SYGVNS. J was trimmed by 3 bases and V by 7 bases; bases with no gene match: 7.

The rearrangement uses TRBV4-2 and TRBJ1-1, with D possibly matching TRBD1 (6 bases). CDR1 LGHNA and CDR2 YNFKEQ come from the germline V gene. The CDR3 contains 16 residues. V gave up 4 bases and J gave up 5 bases, with 20 bases separating them. The chain's CDR3 is CASSLYRGAVETEAFF. The CDR3 DNA reads TGTGCCAGCAGCCTGTACCGGGGGGCGGTAGAAACTGAAGCTTTCTTT.

The chain uses TRBV5-1 and TRBJ2-3; the D gene is possibly TRBD2 (5 bases). The CDR3 extends over 12 amino acids. The ends were cut back, 1 base at V and 14 bases at J, with 14 bases in the middle. From germline, CDR1 is SGHRS and CDR2 YFSETQ. The CDR3 coding sequence is TGCGCCAGCAGCTTGCTACCGGGATACGCGTATTTT. Translated: CASSLLPGYAYF.

The CDR3 region is CASSLLAGPSGANVLTF. CDR3 nucleotides: TGTGCCAGCAGCTTACTAGCGGGTCCCTCTGGGGCCAACGTCCTGACTTTC. The chain couples TRBV7-9 to TRBJ2-6, with 8 bases that match TRBD2. J lost 0 bases, V lost 2 bases, and 3 bases had no gene match. This CDR3 comprises 17 residues. CDR1 is SEHNR and CDR2 is FQNEAQ in the germline V gene (reference sequence).

The J gene is TRBJ1-6, the V gene TRBV14; D is uncertain. Germline V gene lookup returns CDR1 SGHDN and CDR2 FVKESK. Trimming took 0 bases from V and 6 from J, leaving 12 bases between them. The CDR3 is made up of 16 amino acids. The CDR3 coding sequence is TGTGCCAGCAGCCAAGATCTGGGAGTTGTTAATTCACCCCTCCACTTT. Translation: CASSQDLGVVNSPLHF.

This clonotype was seen more than once but under ten times. In DNA, the CDR3 is TGTGCCAGCAGTGTGGGGACTGCTACCTACGAGCAGTACTTC. Its translation is CASSVGTATYEQYF. V is TRBV2 and J is TRBJ2-7, with D tentatively TRBD2 (6 bases). The CDR3 is 14 amino acids. Trimming pared 4 bases from V and 2 bases from J, leaving 12 bases between. Germline V gives CDR1 SNHLY, CDR2 FYNNEI.

This clonotype appeared a few times. V and J are TRBV5-1 and TRBJ1-2; TRBD1 agrees at 10 bases. This CDR3 contains 15 residues. V shed 0 bases and J 5 bases; nucleotides not matched to a gene: 4. Looked up from germline, CDR1 is SGHRS and CDR2 is YFSETQ. Here the CDR3 DNA reads TGCGCCAGCAGCTTGGGGGACAGGGGAACGTATGGCTACACCTTC. Translation: CASSLGDRGTYGYTF.

There are a few counts of this clonotype. The chain joins TRBV15 to TRBJ2-1, with TRBD1 identical over 10 bases. The length of the CDR3 is 17 residues. After removal of 5 bases from V and 2 bases from J, the junction contained 9 bases not matched to a gene. Germline V gene data show CDR1 as LNHNV and CDR2 as YYDKDF (reference sequence). In DNA form, the CDR3 reads TGTGCCACCAGCTTCCGCACCGGGACAGGGGCCTACAATGAGCAGTTCTTC. Its protein product is CATSFRTGTGAYNEQFF.

This chain joins TRBV2 and TRBJ2-7; 9 bases agree with TRBD1. The CDR3 loop spans 15 amino acids. From germline, CDR1 is SNHLY and CDR2 FYNNEI. Trimming at V came to 2 bases and at J to 5 bases, leaving 7 bases not matched to a gene. CDR3 coding DNA: TGTGCCAGCAGTGAATTTGGGACAGGGTTGGACGAGCAGTACTTC. Translating it yields CASSEFGTGLDEQYF.

The gene calls are TRBV14 and TRBJ1-1, with D unresolved. The CDR3 contains 15 residues. The germline V and J ends were trimmed by 4 bases and 4 bases, with 16 bases remaining between them. From germline, CDR1 is SGHDN and CDR2 FVKESK. CDR3 in amino acids: CASSRDSGLGTEAFF. As DNA, the CDR3 is TGTGCCAGCAGCCGAGATTCGGGTCTGGGCACTGAAGCTTTCTTT.

This clonotype was seen just once. The chain employs TRBV3-1 and TRBJ1-5; 10 bases line up with TRBD1. Unmatched junction bases numbered 8, after V lost 4 bases and J lost 5 bases. The CDR3 has 16 residues. Per germline, CDR1 LGHDT and CDR2 YNNKEL (reference sequence). The CDR3: CASSPSDRGSDQPQHF. The DNA of the CDR3 is TGTGCCAGCAGCCCCTCGGACAGGGGGTCCGATCAGCCCCAGCATTTT.

This clonotype was observed a few times. The chain is built from TRBV20-1 and TRBJ2-1; D is perhaps TRBD2 (5 bases). The CDR3 is 12 residues long. Trimming took off 3 bases at V and 7 bases at J, with 10 bases between the two ends. Germline loops: CDR1 DFQATT, CDR2 SNEGSKA (reference sequence). CDR3 residues: CSASGLPNEQFF. CDR3 DNA: TGCAGTGCTAGTGGACTCCCGAATGAGCAGTTCTTC.

This clonotype was seen a few times. The rearrangement uses TRBV28 and TRBJ1-1, with 8 bases aligning to TRBD1. CDR1 is MDHEN, CDR2 SYDVKM, per germline. This CDR3 comprises 12 residues. Trimming removed 4 bases from V and 6 bases from J; junction bases left unmatched: 1. The CDR3 reads CASSWGQAEAFF. The DNA for the CDR3 is TGTGCCAGCAGTTGGGGACAGGCTGAAGCTTTCTTT.

The chain recombines TRBV9 with TRBJ2-1; TRBD2 agrees at 11 bases. Germline values: CDR1 SGDLS, CDR2 YYNGEE. The CDR3 runs to 15 residues. J lost 9 bases, V lost 4 bases, and 9 bases had no gene match. The CDR3 loop is CASSSTSGAPGEQFF. The CDR3 bases are TGTGCCAGCAGCTCGACTAGCGGGGCCCCGGGTGAGCAGTTCTTC.

The chain recombines TRBV6-5 with TRBJ2-3; 7 bases match TRBD2. Losses at the gene ends were 7 bases for V and 14 bases for J; bases not matched to a gene: 21. CDR1 and CDR2 (germline): MNHEY, SVGAGI. The CDR3 spans 15 residues. As DNA, the CDR3 is TGTGCCAGCAAGGGAGGGACCAGCGAACACAGATACGCGTATTTT. Protein sequence: CASKGGTSEHRYAYF.

There are a few counts of this clonotype. The V gene is TRBV5-1, the J gene TRBJ1-2; tentative D call: TRBD1 (6 bases). In germline, CDR1 is SGHRS, CDR2 YFSETQ. Trimming stripped 2 bases from V and 7 bases from J, with 15 bases between. The CDR3 consists of 14 residues. The CDR3 bases are TGCGCCAGCAGCTTACTCTCACAGGGCACTGGCTACACCTTC. Translated: CASSLLSQGTGYTF.

This clonotype was picked up a small number of times. V usage is TRBV4-1 and J usage is TRBJ2-7; D not resolved. The CDR3 sequence is 14 residues long. Germline assignment: CDR1 MGHRA and CDR2 YSYEKL. Trimming cost V 0 bases and J 2 bases, with 8 bases left between them. The CDR3 is CASSQETATYEQYF. CDR3 DNA sequence: TGCGCCAGCAGCCAAGAGACCGCCACCTACGAGCAGTACTTC.

This clonotype was recorded a few times. This sequence joins TRBV9 and TRBJ2-7, with 7 bases that match TRBD2. The CDR3 consists of 14 residues. Trimming took 2 bases from V and 2 from J; bases not matched to a gene: 4. Looked up from germline, CDR1 is SGDLS and CDR2 is YYNGEE. CDR3 sequence (DNA): TGTGCCAGCAGCGTGGGGGGGAGCACCTACGAGCAGTACTTC. Its translation: CASSVGGSTYEQYF.

The V and J genes are TRBV2 and TRBJ2-3; TRBD2 is a possible D gene (5 bases). Germline values: CDR1 SNHLY, CDR2 FYNNEI. V was clipped by 6 bases and J by 4 bases, with 20 bases between them. CDR3 length: 16 amino acids. The CDR3 sequence: CASRETSRGPADTQYF. In DNA form, the CDR3 reads TGTGCCAGCAGGGAGACCTCGAGAGGGCCTGCAGATACGCAGTATTTT.

Many counts were recorded for this clonotype. The chain couples TRBV20-1 to TRBJ2-1; 9 nucleotides line up with TRBD1. The CDR3 has 14 residues. Germline CDR1 and CDR2: DFQATT and SNEGSKA (reference sequence). The junction had 7 bases not matched to a gene; V was cut back by 5 bases and J by 5 bases. Here the CDR3 DNA reads TGCAGTGCTCCCACCGGGACAGGGAACAATGAGCAGTTCTTC. It is translated as CSAPTGTGNNEQFF.

The count of this clonotype is one. The gene calls are TRBV10-2 and TRBJ1-6; the D gene is possibly TRBD1 (5 bases). V was cut by 2 bases and J by 8 bases, with 19 bases left in between. The CDR3 runs to 17 residues. CDR1 and CDR2 from the germline V gene are WSHSY and SAAADI. The CDR3 DNA reads as TGCGCCAGCAGTGAGCCCTTAGGCGGGGCAAATGATTCACCCCTCCACTTT. Protein sequence: CASSEPLGGANDSPLHF.

The rearrangement joins TRBV28 to TRBJ2-3; tentative D call: TRBD1 (6 bases). Between the trimmed V and J ends, which lost 2 bases and 1 base, there was a span of 10 bases. This CDR3 has 15 amino acids. From germline, CDR1 is MDHEN and CDR2 SYDVKM. Written as DNA, the CDR3 is TGTGCCAGCAGTTTACAGGGGCTAGGCACAGATACGCAGTATTTT. Its translation: CASSLQGLGTDTQYF.

Regarding this clonotype: This may be a read error: a much more frequent sequence differs by one nucleotide. CDR3 in amino acids: CASRFRSYEQYF. DNA of the CDR3: TGTGCCAGCAGGTTTCGAAGCTACGAGCAGTACTTC. The chain joins TRBV12-3 or TRBV12-4 to TRBJ2-4; D call uncertain. The DNA end favors TRBJ2-7, so the J call may be wrong. There are 12 residues in the CDR3.

V is TRBV18 and J is TRBJ2-5; TRBD2 is a possible D gene (5 bases). Trimming removed 2 bases from V and 0 bases from J, with 13 bases in between. This CDR3 has 16 residues. Germline V gene lookup returns CDR1 KGHSH and CDR2 LQKENI. CDR3 protein: CASSPERNLYQETQYF. The CDR3, as DNA: TGTGCCAGCTCACCAGAGCGGAACCTGTACCAAGAGACCCAGTACTTC. Based on the CDR3 plus reference TRBV18 and TRBJ2-5, the full variable domain is NAGVMQNPRHLVRRRGQEARLRCSPMKGHSHVYWYRQLPEEGLKFMVYLQKENIIDESGMPKERFSAEFPKEGPSILRIQQVVRGDSAAYFCASSPERNLYQETQYFGPGTRLLVL.

This clonotype was seen just once. In DNA, the CDR3 is TGTGCCAGCAGGACTCAGGGGGACGGGCGGGCTTTCTTT. Amino acids: CASRTQGDGRAFF. The V gene is TRBV5-6, the J gene TRBJ1-1; 7 nucleotides agree with TRBD1. Germline-derived CDR1 and CDR2 are SGHDT and YYEEEE. V gave up 5 bases and J gave up 11 bases; unmatched junction bases: 12. The CDR3 spans 13 residues.

The chain has TRBV5-6 and TRBJ1-2; D is possibly TRBD1 (5 bases). This CDR3 has 15 residues. The germline gives CDR1 SGHDT, CDR2 YYEEEE. The V gene lost 4 bases and the J gene lost 6 bases, with 19 bases spanning the gap. CDR3 nucleotide sequence: TGTGCCAGCAGCGGGGGACGGGGGAAAGGTGATGGCTACACCTTC. Translated: CASSGGRGKGDGYTF.

This clonotype was observed a handful of times. The chain employs TRBV5-1 and TRBJ2-1, with a tentative D call TRBD2 (6 bases). Germline-derived CDR1 and CDR2 are SGHRS and YFSETQ. CDR3 length: 16 amino acids. V was clipped by 3 bases and J by 4 bases, with 17 bases between them. CDR3 in amino acids: CASSSGTSPTYNEQFF. CDR3 in DNA: TGCGCCAGCAGCTCCGGAACTAGCCCCACTTACAATGAGCAGTTCTTC.